This entry features one T cell receptor beta chain sequence. Which cohort a participant joined came from the clinical history participants gave. For recovered donors of Cohort 3, there were two negative PCRs, clearance, or symptom resolution. The CDR3 has 15 residues. Germline V gene data show CDR1 as SNHLY and CDR2 as FYNNEI. Between the trimmed V and J ends, which lost 8 bases and 1 base, there was a span of 15 bases. This specimen comes from a study of blood T cell repertoires in COVID-19. Study-level information: Nucleic acid was either cDNA or gDNA, and it came from T cells, B-cell-depleted T cells, or PBMCs.

Original handling: Nucleated cell counts were estimated from reference gene primer amplification. Assay used: immunoSEQ multiplex PCR; TCRdb lists only in-frame clones, some missing. V, J and clone size were drawn from that table, and D and trimming were deduced from the DNA. In the table there are some 400,000 clones, roughly 86% of which are singletons. The chain employs TRBV2 and TRBJ1-5; D gene uncertain. The source is a man aged 25-45 years who had recovered from COVID-19. The sample comprised PBMCs or T cells enriched from blood (not recorded which). In nucleotides, the CDR3 is TGTGCCAGCCAGCTCCGGGGAGGGAGCAATCAGCCCCAGCATTTT. Amino acid sequence: CASQLRGGSNQPQHF. Looking up the rest from reference TRBV2 and TRBJ1-5 gives the full variable domain: EPEVTQTPSHQVTQMGQEVILRCVPISNHLYFYWYRQILGQKVEFLVSFYNNEISEKSEIFDDQFSVERPDGSNFTLKIRSTKLEDSAMYFCASQLRGGSNQPQHFGDGTRLSIL.